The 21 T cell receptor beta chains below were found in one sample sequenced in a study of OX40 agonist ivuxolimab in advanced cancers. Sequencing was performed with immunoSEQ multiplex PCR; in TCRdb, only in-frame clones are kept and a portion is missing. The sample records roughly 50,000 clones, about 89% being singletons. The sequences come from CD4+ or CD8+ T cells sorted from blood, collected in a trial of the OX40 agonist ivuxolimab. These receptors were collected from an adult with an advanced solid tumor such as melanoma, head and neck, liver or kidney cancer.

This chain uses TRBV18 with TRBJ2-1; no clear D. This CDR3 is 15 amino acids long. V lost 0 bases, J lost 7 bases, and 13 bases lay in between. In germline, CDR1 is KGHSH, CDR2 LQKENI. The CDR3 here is CASSPPSMQGNEQFF. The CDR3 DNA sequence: TGTGCCAGCTCACCACCTTCTATGCAAGGGAATGAGCAGTTCTTC.

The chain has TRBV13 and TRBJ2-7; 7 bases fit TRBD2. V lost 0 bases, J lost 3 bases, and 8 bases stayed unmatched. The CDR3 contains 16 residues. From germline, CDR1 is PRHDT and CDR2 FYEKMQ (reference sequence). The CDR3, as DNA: TGTGCCAGCAGCTTAGGCAAAGCGGGATCGAACTACGAGCAGTACTTC. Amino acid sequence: CASSLGKAGSNYEQYF.

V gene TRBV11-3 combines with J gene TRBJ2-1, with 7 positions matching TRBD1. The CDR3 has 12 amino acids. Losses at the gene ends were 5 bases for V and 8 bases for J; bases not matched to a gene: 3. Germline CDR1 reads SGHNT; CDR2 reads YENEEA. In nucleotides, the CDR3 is TGTGCCAGCAGCCCAACAGGGGATGAGCAGTTCTTC. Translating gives CASSPTGDEQFF.

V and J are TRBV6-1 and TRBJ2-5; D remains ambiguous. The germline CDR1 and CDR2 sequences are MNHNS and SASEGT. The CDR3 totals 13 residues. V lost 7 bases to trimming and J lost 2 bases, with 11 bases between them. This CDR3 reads CASTLGFQETQYF. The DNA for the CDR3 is TGTGCCAGCACCCTCGGTTTTCAAGAGACCCAGTACTTC.

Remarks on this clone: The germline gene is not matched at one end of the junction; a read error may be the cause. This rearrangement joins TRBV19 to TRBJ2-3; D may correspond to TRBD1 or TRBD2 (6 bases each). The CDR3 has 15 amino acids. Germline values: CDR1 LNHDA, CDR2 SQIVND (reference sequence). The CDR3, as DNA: TGTGCCAGTAGCATAGGGGGGTTTTACACAGATACGCAGTATTTT. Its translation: CASSIGGFYTDTQYF.

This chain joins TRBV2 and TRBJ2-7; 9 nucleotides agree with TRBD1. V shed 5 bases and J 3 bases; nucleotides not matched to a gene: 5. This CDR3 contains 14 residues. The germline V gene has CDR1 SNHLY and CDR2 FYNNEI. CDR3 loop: CASSPLDRGYEQYF. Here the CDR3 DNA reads TGTGCCAGCAGTCCTCTGGACAGGGGCTACGAGCAGTACTTC.

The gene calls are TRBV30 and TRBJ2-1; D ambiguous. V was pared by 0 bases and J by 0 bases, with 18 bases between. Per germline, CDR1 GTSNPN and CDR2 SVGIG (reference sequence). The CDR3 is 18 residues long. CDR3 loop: CAWSVGSLSPRSYNEQFF. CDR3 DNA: TGTGCCTGGAGTGTAGGGTCCTTAAGCCCTCGCTCCTACAATGAGCAGTTCTTC.

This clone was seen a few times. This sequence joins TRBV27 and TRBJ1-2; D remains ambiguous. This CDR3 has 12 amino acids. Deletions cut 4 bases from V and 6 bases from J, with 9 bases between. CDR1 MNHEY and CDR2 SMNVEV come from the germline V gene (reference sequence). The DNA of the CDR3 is TGTGCCAGCAGTTCCCTTAGGGATGGCTACACCTTC. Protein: CASSSLRDGYTF.

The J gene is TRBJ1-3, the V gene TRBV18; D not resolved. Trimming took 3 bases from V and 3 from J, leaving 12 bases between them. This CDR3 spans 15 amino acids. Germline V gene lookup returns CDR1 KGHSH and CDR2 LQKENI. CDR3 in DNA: TGTGCCAGCTCACCGGTGGAGGTGGTTGGAAACACCATATATTTT. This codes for CASSPVEVVGNTIYF.

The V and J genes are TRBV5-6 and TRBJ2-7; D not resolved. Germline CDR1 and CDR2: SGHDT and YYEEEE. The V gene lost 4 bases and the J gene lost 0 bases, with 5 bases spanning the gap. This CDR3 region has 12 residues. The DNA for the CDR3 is TGTGCCAGCAGCCGCCTCTCCTACGAGCAGTACTTC. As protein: CASSRLSYEQYF. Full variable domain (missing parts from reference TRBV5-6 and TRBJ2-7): DAGVTQSPTHLIKTRGQQVTLRCSPKSGHDTVSWYQQALGQGPQFIFQYYEEEERQRGNFPDRFSGHQFPNYSSELNVNALLLGDSALYLCASSRLSYEQYFGPGTRLTVT.

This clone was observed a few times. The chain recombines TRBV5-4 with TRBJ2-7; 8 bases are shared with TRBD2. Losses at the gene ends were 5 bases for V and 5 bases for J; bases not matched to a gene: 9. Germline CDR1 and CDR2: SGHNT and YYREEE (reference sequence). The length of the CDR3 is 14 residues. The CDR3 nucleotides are TGTGCCAGCAGAAGGGCGGGGGGCACCCACGAGCAGTACTTC. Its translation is CASRRAGGTHEQYF.

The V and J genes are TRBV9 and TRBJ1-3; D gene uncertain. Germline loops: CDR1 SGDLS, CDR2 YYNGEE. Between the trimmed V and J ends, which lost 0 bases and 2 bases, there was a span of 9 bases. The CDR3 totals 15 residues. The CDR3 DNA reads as TGTGCCAGCAGCGTAGGGGGTAGGGCTGGAAACACCATATATTTT. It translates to CASSVGGRAGNTIYF. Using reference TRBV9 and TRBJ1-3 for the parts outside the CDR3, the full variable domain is DSGVTQTPKHLITATGQRVTLRCSPRSGDLSVYWYQQSLDQGLQFLIQYYNGEERAKGNILERFSAQQFPDLHSELNLSSLELGDSALYFCASSVGGRAGNTIYFGEGSWLTVV.

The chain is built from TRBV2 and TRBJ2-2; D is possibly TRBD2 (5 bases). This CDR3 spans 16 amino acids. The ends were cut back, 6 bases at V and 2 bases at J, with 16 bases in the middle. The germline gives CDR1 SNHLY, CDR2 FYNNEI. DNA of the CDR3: TGTGCCAGCAGGGGCTCAGGCCTAGCAAACACCGGGGAGCTGTTTTTT. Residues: CASRGSGLANTGELFF.

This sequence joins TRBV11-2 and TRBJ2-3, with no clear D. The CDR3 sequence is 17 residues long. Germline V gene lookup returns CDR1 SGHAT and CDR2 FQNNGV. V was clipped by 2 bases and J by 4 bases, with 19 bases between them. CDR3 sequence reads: CASSLRHITTAADTQYF. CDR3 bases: TGTGCCAGCAGCTTACGACACATCACTACGGCCGCAGATACGCAGTATTTT.

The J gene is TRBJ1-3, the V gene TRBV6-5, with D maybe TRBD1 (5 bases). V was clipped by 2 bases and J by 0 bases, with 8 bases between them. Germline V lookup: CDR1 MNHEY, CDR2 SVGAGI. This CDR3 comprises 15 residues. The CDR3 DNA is TGTGCCAGCAGTTACGTAGGGGCCTCTGGAAACACCATATATTTT. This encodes CASSYVGASGNTIYF.

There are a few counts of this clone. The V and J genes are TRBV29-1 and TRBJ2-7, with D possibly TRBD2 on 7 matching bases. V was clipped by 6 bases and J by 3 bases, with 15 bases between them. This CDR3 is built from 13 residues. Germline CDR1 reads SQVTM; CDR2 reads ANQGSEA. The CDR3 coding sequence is TGCAGCGTCAAAGGGGGGGGTATCTACGAGCAGTACTTC. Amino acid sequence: CSVKGGGIYEQYF.

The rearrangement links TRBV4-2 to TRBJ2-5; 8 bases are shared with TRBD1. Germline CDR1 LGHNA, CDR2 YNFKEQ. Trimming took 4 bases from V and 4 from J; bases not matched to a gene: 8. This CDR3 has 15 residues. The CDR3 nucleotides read TGTGCCAGCAGCCTTCAACAGGGGGATGGAGAGACCCAGTACTTC. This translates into CASSLQQGDGETQYF.

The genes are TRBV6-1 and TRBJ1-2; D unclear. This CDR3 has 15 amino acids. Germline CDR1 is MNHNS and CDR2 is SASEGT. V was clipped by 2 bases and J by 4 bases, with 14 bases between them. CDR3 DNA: TGTGCCAGCAGTGAATCACCTACCGAGGGCTATGGCTACACCTTC. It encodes CASSESPTEGYGYTF.

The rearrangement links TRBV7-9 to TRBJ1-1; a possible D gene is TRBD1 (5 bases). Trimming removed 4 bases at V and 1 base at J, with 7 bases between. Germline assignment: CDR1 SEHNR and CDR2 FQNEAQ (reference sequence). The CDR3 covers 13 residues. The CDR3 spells CASSSQGNTEAFF. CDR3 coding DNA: TGTGCCAGCAGCTCTCAGGGGAACACTGAAGCTTTCTTT. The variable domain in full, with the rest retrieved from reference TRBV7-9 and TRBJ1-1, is DTGVSQNPRHKITKRGQNVTFRCDPISEHNRLYWYRQTLGQGPEFLTYFQNEAQLEKSRLLSDRFSAERPKGSFSTLEIQRTEQGDSAMYLCASSSQGNTEAFFGQGTRLTVV.

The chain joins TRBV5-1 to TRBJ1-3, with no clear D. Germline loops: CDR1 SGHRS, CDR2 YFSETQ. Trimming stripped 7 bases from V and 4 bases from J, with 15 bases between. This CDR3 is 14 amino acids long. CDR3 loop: CASAAGSSGNTIYF. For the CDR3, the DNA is TGCGCCAGCGCGGCCGGATCGTCAGGAAACACCATATATTTT.

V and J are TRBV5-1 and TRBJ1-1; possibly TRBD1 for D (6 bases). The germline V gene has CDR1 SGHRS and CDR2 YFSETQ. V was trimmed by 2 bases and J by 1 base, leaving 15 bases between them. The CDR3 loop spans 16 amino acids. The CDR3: CASSFSPAGANTEAFF. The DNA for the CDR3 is TGCGCCAGCAGCTTCTCCCCCGCGGGGGCGAACACTGAAGCTTTCTTT.